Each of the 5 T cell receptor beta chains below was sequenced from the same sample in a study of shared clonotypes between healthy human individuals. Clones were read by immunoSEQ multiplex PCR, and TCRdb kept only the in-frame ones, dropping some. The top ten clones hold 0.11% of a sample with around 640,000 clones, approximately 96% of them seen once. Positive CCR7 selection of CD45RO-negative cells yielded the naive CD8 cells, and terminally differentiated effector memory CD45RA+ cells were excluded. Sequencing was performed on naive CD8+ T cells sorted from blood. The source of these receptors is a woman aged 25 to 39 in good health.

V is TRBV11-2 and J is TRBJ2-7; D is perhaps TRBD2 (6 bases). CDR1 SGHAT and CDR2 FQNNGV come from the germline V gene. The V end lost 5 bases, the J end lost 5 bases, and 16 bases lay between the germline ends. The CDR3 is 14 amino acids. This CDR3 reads CASSPPGVVHEQYF. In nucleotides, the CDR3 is TGTGCCAGCAGCCCGCCGGGAGTGGTCCACGAGCAGTACTTC.

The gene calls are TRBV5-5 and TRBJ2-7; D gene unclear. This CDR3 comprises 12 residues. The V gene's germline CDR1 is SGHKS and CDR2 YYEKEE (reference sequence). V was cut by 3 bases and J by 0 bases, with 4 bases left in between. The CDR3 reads CASSSSSYEQYF. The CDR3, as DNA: TGTGCCAGCAGCTCGAGCTCCTACGAGCAGTACTTC.

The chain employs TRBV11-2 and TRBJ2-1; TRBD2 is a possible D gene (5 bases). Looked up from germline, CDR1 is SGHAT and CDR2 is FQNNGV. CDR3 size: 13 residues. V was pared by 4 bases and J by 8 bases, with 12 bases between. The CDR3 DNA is TGTGCCAGCAGCTCCCTAGCTGGGCATGAGCAGTTCTTC. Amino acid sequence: CASSSLAGHEQFF.

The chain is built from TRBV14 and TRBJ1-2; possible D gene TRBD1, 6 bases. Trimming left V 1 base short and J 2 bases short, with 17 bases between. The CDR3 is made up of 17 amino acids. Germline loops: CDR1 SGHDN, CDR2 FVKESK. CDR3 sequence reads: CASSQGVRGAANYGYTF. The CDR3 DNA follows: TGTGCCAGCAGCCAAGGAGTGAGGGGGGCCGCCAACTATGGCTACACCTTC.

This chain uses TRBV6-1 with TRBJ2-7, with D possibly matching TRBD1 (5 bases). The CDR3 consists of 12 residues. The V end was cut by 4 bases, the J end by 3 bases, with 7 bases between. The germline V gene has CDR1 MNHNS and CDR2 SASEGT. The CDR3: CASSADSYEQYF. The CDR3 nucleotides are TGTGCCAGCAGTGCAGACAGCTACGAGCAGTACTTC.